One and the same sample provided the 10 T cell receptor beta chains below, sequenced in a study of T cell repertoires in cytomegalovirus infection. TCRdb used MiXCR to reprocess the reads, holding one entry per CDR3 protein. The table has some 400,000 distinct CDR3 sequences, roughly 30% seen once; the top ten hold roughly 15%. Sequenced material: PBMCs. These receptors were obtained from a human donor in good health (CMV status not recorded). Some clones in this sample may be carry-over from other donors' samples.

This sequence joins TRBV7-9 and TRBJ2-7; D ambiguous. The germline V gene encodes CDR1 SEHNR and CDR2 FQNEAQ (reference sequence). The CDR3 covers 15 residues. The V end lost 6 bases, the J end lost 0 bases, and 15 bases lay between the germline ends. CDR3 DNA sequence: TGTGCCAGCAGTATAGATGGCAGTCCCTCCTACGAGCAGTACTTC. It specifies CASSIDGSPSYEQYF.

This clonotype showed up just a few times. The gene calls are TRBV12-3 or TRBV12-4 and TRBJ2-3, with D possibly TRBD1 on 5 matching bases. Trimming left V 3 bases short and J 2 bases short, with 9 bases between. This CDR3 has 14 amino acids. CDR3: CASSFTTATDTQYF. CDR3 in DNA: TGTGCCAGCAGTTTTACGACAGCCACAGATACGCAGTATTTT.

The DNA for the CDR3 is TGTGCCAGCAGTTACACGAGCTCCTATAATTCACCCCTCCACTTT. Translated, it gives CASSYTSSYNSPLHF. The rearrangement links TRBV27 to TRBJ1-6; no clear D. The germline V gene has CDR1 MNHEY and CDR2 SMNVEV (reference sequence). The CDR3 is 15 amino acids. Trimming stripped 4 bases from V and 0 bases from J, with 7 bases between.

The V and J genes are TRBV10-3 and TRBJ2-1; possibly TRBD2 for D (5 bases). From germline, CDR1 is ENHRY and CDR2 SYGVKD. The CDR3 totals 17 residues. V was shortened by 0 bases and J by 2 bases, with 14 bases between the two germline ends. The CDR3 is CAISESWTPPAYNEQFF. The CDR3 nucleotides read TGTGCCATCAGTGAGTCCTGGACTCCGCCTGCCTACAATGAGCAGTTCTTC.

This clonotype occurred many times. This chain links TRBV10-2 with TRBJ1-1; unclear D gene. The CDR3 has 15 residues. In germline, CDR1 is WSHSY, CDR2 SAAADI. V was shortened by 3 bases and J by 0 bases, with 11 bases between the two germline ends. In nucleotides, the CDR3 is TGCGCCAGCAGTGATAGAAACAGTTTGAACACTGAAGCTTTCTTT. This gives the protein CASSDRNSLNTEAFF.

The chain employs TRBV14 and TRBJ2-2; 7 bases fit TRBD1. CDR3 size: 14 residues. Germline trimming cut 4 bases from V and 3 bases from J; bases unmatched to any gene: 2. The germline V gene encodes CDR1 SGHDN and CDR2 FVKESK. Here the CDR3 reads CASSLDRDTGELFF. DNA for the CDR3: TGTGCCAGCAGCCTAGACAGGGACACCGGGGAGCTGTTTTTT.

The sample holds a few counts of this clonotype. The gene calls are TRBV19 and TRBJ1-5; TRBD1 is a possible D gene (5 bases). The CDR3 loop spans 14 amino acids. The V and J ends lost 5 bases and 4 bases respectively, with 12 bases between them. Looked up from germline, CDR1 is LNHDA and CDR2 is SQIVND (reference sequence). This chain's CDR3 is CASSSRDFNQPQHF. The CDR3 nucleotides are TGTGCCAGTAGTTCGAGGGACTTTAATCAGCCCCAGCATTTT.

The genes are TRBV12-3 or TRBV12-4 and TRBJ2-2, with TRBD2 matching 9 bases. The CDR3 has 16 residues. The J segment lost 1 base and the V segment lost 1 base, leaving 1 base of the junction unmatched. CDR3 sequence: CASSLVLAGNTGELFF. The CDR3 region has the DNA TGTGCCAGCAGTTTAGTACTAGCGGGGAACACCGGGGAGCTGTTTTTT.

This clonotype was seen a few times. This sequence joins TRBV7-9 and TRBJ2-7, with TRBD1 as a possible D gene (6 bases). V shed 3 bases and J shed 8 bases, with 8 bases lying between them. CDR3 length: 11 residues. Germline V gives CDR1 SEHNR, CDR2 FQNEAQ (reference sequence). The CDR3 loop reads CASSFQGKQYF. CDR3 nucleotides: TGTGCCAGCAGCTTTCAGGGGAAGCAGTACTTC. Using reference TRBV7-9 and TRBJ2-7 for the parts outside the CDR3, the full variable domain is DTGVSQNPRHKITKRGQNVTFRCDPISEHNRLYWYRQTLGQGPEFLTYFQNEAQLEKSRLLSDRFSAERPKGSFSTLEIQRTEQGDSAMYLCASSFQGKQYFGPGTRLTVT.

Note on this clonotype: This probably arose from a read error, given a far larger clone one base away. The final CDR3 position lacks the conserved phenylalanine or tryptophan, pointing to a likely read error. The chain couples TRBV7-8 to TRBJ2-7; D gene ambiguous. V was clipped by 4 bases and J by 0 bases, with 4 bases between them. Germline CDR1 SGHVS, CDR2 FQNEAQ. This CDR3 contains 12 residues. The CDR3 region is CASSSPSYEQYL. The DNA for the CDR3 is TGTGCCAGCAGCTCGCCCTCCTACGAGCAGTACTTA.